These 30 T cell receptor beta chains were all obtained from the same sample, sequenced in a study of T cell responses to AZD1222 COVID-19 vaccine. Clones were read by immunoSEQ multiplex PCR, and TCRdb kept only the in-frame ones, dropping some. The table lists roughly 120,000 clones, approximately 84% of them singletons, with roughly 10% in the top ten. The sample consisted of peripheral blood, taken on day 0 of AZD1222 vaccination. All receptors derive from an adult in good health.

The chain combines TRBV28 with TRBJ1-6, with D maybe TRBD1 (5 bases). Germline loops: CDR1 MDHEN, CDR2 SYDVKM. The germline V and J ends were trimmed by 5 bases and 8 bases, with 19 bases remaining between them. This CDR3 spans 16 amino acids. The CDR3 region has the DNA TGTGCCAGCAGTCGGGACTCACGACTAATAGATTCACCCCTCCACTTT. Its protein product is CASSRDSRLIDSPLHF.

In DNA, the CDR3 is TGTGCCAGCAGACCTCCACCGACGGCCGAGCAGTACTTC. Amino acid sequence: CASRPPPTAEQYF. V and J are TRBV7-9 and TRBJ2-7; D uncertain. V was cut by 6 bases and J by 6 bases, with 15 bases left in between. This CDR3 is built from 13 residues. CDR1 SEHNR and CDR2 FQNEAQ come from the germline V gene (reference sequence).

This chain joins TRBV27 and TRBJ2-2; TRBD1 aligns across 12 bases. CDR1 and CDR2 from the germline V gene are MNHEY and SMNVEV (reference sequence). The CDR3 has 17 amino acids. J gave up 5 bases and V 2 bases, and 6 bases lay outside the gene matches. The CDR3 DNA is TGTGCCAGCAGTTTAGGGACAGGGGGCGATGTAACCGGGGAGCTGTTTTTT. This translates into CASSLGTGGDVTGELFF.

The chain joins TRBV28 to TRBJ1-5, with D uncertain. The germline gives CDR1 MDHEN, CDR2 SYDVKM. Trimming left V 8 bases short and J 6 bases short, with 11 bases between. The CDR3 is made up of 12 amino acids. Here the CDR3 DNA reads TGTGCCAGCGGGCCCCAAGGTCAGCCCCAGCATTTT. Amino acids: CASGPQGQPQHF.

V is TRBV28 and J is TRBJ2-1, with 7 bases identical to TRBD2. V lost 6 bases and J lost 7; bases outside the gene matches: 12. Germline CDR1 is MDHEN and CDR2 is SYDVKM. The CDR3 is 15 amino acids. This CDR3 reads CASSRFGLGVNEQFF. CDR3 nucleotides: TGTGCCAGCAGCCGGTTTGGACTAGGCGTGAATGAGCAGTTCTTC.

The V and J genes are TRBV4-3 and TRBJ1-2; D is unclear. The CDR3 runs 15 residues. Germline lookup yields CDR1 LGHNA and CDR2 YSLEER. Trimming took 0 bases from V and 8 from J, leaving 16 bases between them. CDR3 in amino acids: CASSQDQRPTLGYTF. CDR3 sequence (DNA): TGCGCCAGCAGCCAAGATCAGAGACCGACTCTAGGCTACACCTTC.

V and J are TRBV28 and TRBJ1-1; D uncertain. This CDR3 comprises 11 residues. V lost 10 bases, J lost 8 bases, and 14 bases lay in between. Germline values: CDR1 MDHEN, CDR2 SYDVKM. The CDR3 reads CATVGVYEAFF. For the CDR3, the DNA is TGTGCCACCGTCGGGGTTTACGAAGCTTTCTTT.

The V and J genes are TRBV7-9 and TRBJ1-1; the D gene is possibly TRBD1 (5 bases). Germline CDR1 is SEHNR and CDR2 is FQNEAQ (reference sequence). V gave up 7 bases and J gave up 4 bases, with 19 bases separating them. CDR3 length equals 15 residues. CDR3 residues: CASTIQGLGGTEAFF. The CDR3 bases are TGTGCCAGCACCATCCAGGGACTGGGGGGCACTGAAGCTTTCTTT.

This rearrangement joins TRBV19 to TRBJ1-2; the match to TRBD1 covers 8 bases. The V gene's germline CDR1 is LNHDA and CDR2 SQIVND (reference sequence). The CDR3 totals 15 residues. V lost 5 bases to trimming and J lost 4 bases; unmatched junction nucleotides: 9. The CDR3 loop is CASSSQTGAGYGYTF. The CDR3 region has the DNA TGTGCCAGTAGTTCCCAGACAGGGGCCGGCTATGGCTACACCTTC.

The CDR3 is CASSLMVGKQYF. The CDR3 bases are TGTGCCAGCAGTTTAATGGTCGGCAAGCAGTACTTC. The chain recombines TRBV27 with TRBJ2-7; D uncertain. Germline CDR1 and CDR2: MNHEY and SMNVEV (reference sequence). The CDR3 spans 12 residues. Trimming pared 2 bases from V and 8 bases from J, leaving 10 bases between.

The chain uses TRBV7-6 and TRBJ2-3; TRBD2 is a possible D gene (6 bases). The CDR3 has 16 residues. V lost 1 base to trimming and J lost 0 bases, with 11 bases between them. The V gene's germline CDR1 is SGHVS and CDR2 FNYEAQ. CDR3 nucleotide sequence: TGTGCCAGCAGCTTAGTCGGTAGCGGAAGCACAGATACGCAGTATTTT. Its translation is CASSLVGSGSTDTQYF. The entire variable domain, with the rest obtained from reference TRBV7-6 and TRBJ2-3, is as follows: GAGVSQSPRYKVTKRGQDVALRCDPISGHVSLYWYRQALGQGPEFLTYFNYEAQQDKSGLPNDRFSAERPEGSISTLTIQRTEQRDSAMYRCASSLVGSGSTDTQYFGPGTRLTVL.

The V gene is TRBV7-3, the J gene TRBJ2-7, with unresolved D. The CDR3 sequence is 13 residues long. The germline CDR1 and CDR2 sequences are SGHTA and FQGTGA. With 2 bases removed from V and 5 bases from J, the gap between germline ends came to 10 bases. The CDR3 sequence: CASSLFGSHEQYF. DNA for the CDR3: TGTGCCAGCAGCTTATTCGGCAGCCACGAGCAGTACTTC.

The chain couples TRBV5-1 to TRBJ1-1; D is perhaps TRBD1 (5 bases). Trimming removed 4 bases at V and 1 base at J, with 14 bases between. The CDR3 runs 15 residues. Germline assignment: CDR1 SGHRS and CDR2 YFSETQ. The CDR3 loop is CASSRWDGGNTEAFF. The CDR3 DNA follows: TGCGCCAGCAGCCGCTGGGATGGGGGGAACACTGAAGCTTTCTTT.

This clone was observed once. The rearrangement joins TRBV29-1 to TRBJ2-3; no clear D gene. Looked up from germline, CDR1 is SQVTM and CDR2 is ANQGSEA. V lost 5 bases and J lost 2, with 11 bases in between. This CDR3 has 13 residues. The CDR3: CSVRQALTDTQYF. CDR3 bases: TGCAGCGTTCGTCAGGCTCTCACAGATACGCAGTATTTT.

This clone was picked up many times. The chain has TRBV4-2 and TRBJ2-7, with TRBD2 identical over 10 bases. CDR3 length: 15 residues. Germline lookup yields CDR1 LGHNA and CDR2 YNFKEQ. The junction had 3 bases not matched to a gene; V was cut back by 2 bases and J by 2 bases. The DNA of the CDR3 is TGTGCCAGCAGCCAATTAGCGGGAGGCGCCTACGAGCAGTACTTC. Its protein is CASSQLAGGAYEQYF.

The rearrangement links TRBV28 to TRBJ1-1; 7 bases are a match to TRBD1. CDR1 MDHEN and CDR2 SYDVKM come from the germline V gene. V was clipped by 10 bases and J by 4 bases; unmatched bases: 18. The CDR3 is made up of 16 amino acids. Here the CDR3 DNA reads TGTGCCACCCTCCCCCCGGGACAGACCTTGGGCACTGAAGCTTTCTTT. Its translation: CATLPPGQTLGTEAFF.

V usage is TRBV28 and J usage is TRBJ2-5; TRBD1 is a possible D gene (5 bases). The CDR3 is made up of 13 amino acids. V was pared by 5 bases and J by 13 bases, with 20 bases between. The V gene's germline CDR1 is MDHEN and CDR2 SYDVKM. CDR3 in DNA: TGTGCCAGCAGTAACTCCTTCGACAGCCATTGGTACTTC. Translation gives CASSNSFDSHWYF.

This chain uses TRBV4-2 with TRBJ1-5; TRBD1 agrees at 8 bases. The junction had 3 bases not matched to a gene; V was cut back by 2 bases and J by 0 bases. Per the germline V gene, CDR1 is LGHNA and CDR2 is YNFKEQ. The CDR3 is 16 residues long. CDR3 protein: CASSQNGQGSNQPQHF. As DNA, the CDR3 is TGTGCCAGCAGCCAAAATGGACAGGGTAGCAATCAGCCCCAGCATTTT.

CDR3 DNA: TGTGCCAGCAGCGGGACGAACACCGGGGAGCTGTTTTTT. Protein: CASSGTNTGELFF. The rearrangement uses TRBV9 and TRBJ2-2; no definite D call. Germline V gene data show CDR1 as SGDLS and CDR2 as YYNGEE. Trimming took 3 bases from V and 0 from J, leaving 3 bases between them. This CDR3 is built from 13 residues.

V and J are TRBV10-3 and TRBJ2-3; a possible D gene is TRBD2 (6 bases). V was cut by 4 bases and J by 4 bases, with 9 bases left in between. Germline CDR1 reads ENHRY; CDR2 reads SYGVKD. The CDR3 consists of 13 residues. CDR3 sequence reads: CAISGGVADTQYF. CDR3 DNA sequence: TGTGCCATCAGTGGGGGGGTTGCAGATACGCAGTATTTT.

The chain employs TRBV6-5 and TRBJ2-2, with 9 bases lining up with TRBD1. This CDR3 has 15 residues. With 5 bases clipped from V and 6 bases from J, the junction kept 7 bases outside the gene matches. Germline V gene lookup returns CDR1 MNHEY and CDR2 SVGAGI. CDR3 DNA sequence: TGTGCCAGCAGTAGGACAGGGGCAGCACCCGGGGAGCTGTTTTTT. Encoded protein: CASSRTGAAPGELFF.

The chain's CDR3 is CASTPGAFGDTGELFF. DNA of the CDR3: TGTGCCAGCACCCCAGGGGCGTTCGGAGATACCGGGGAGCTGTTTTTT. The chain joins TRBV4-2 to TRBJ2-2, with D perhaps matching TRBD1 (6 bases). V was pared by 7 bases and J by 5 bases, with 20 bases between. Germline V gene lookup returns CDR1 LGHNA and CDR2 YNFKEQ. This CDR3 is built from 16 residues.

The chain joins TRBV4-2 to TRBJ2-1; 13 bases are shared with TRBD2. This CDR3 comprises 18 residues. CDR1 and CDR2 from the germline V gene are LGHNA and YNFKEQ. The trim removed 0 bases at V and 8 bases at J, leaving 10 bases unmatched. In nucleotides, the CDR3 is TGTGCCAGCAGCCAAGAGGGGAGACTAGCGGGAGGACCGGATGAGCAGTTCTTC. It specifies CASSQEGRLAGGPDEQFF.

The rearrangement links TRBV5-1 to TRBJ2-7, with D perhaps TRBD1 (6 bases). Germline CDR1 and CDR2: SGHRS and YFSETQ. V lost 3 bases and J 6 bases, leaving 13 bases between the germline ends. CDR3 length: 13 amino acids. CDR3 loop: CASSSKQGSEQYF. For the CDR3, the DNA is TGCGCCAGCAGCTCCAAACAGGGATCCGAGCAGTACTTC. Variable domain in full (rest from reference TRBV5-1 and TRBJ2-7): KAGVTQTPRYLIKTRGQQVTLSCSPISGHRSVSWYQQTPGQGLQFLFEYFSETQRNKGNFPGRFSGRQFSNSRSEMNVSTLELGDSALYLCASSSKQGSEQYFGPGTRLTVT.

The chain employs TRBV27 and TRBJ1-1, with 8 bases fitting TRBD1. The CDR3 has 15 residues. V gave up 5 bases and J gave up 4 bases; unmatched junction bases: 9. Germline V lookup: CDR1 MNHEY, CDR2 SMNVEV (reference sequence). In DNA form, the CDR3 reads TGTGCCAGCAGTCGCCAGGGGGCGTGGGGCACTGAAGCTTTCTTT. Its protein product is CASSRQGAWGTEAFF.

The chain uses TRBV18 and TRBJ2-2; D not resolved. The CDR3 sequence is 15 residues long. CDR1 is KGHSH and CDR2 is LQKENI in the germline V gene. Trimming left V 4 bases short and J 1 base short, with 10 bases between. The CDR3 nucleotides are TGTGCCAGCTCACTCGCAGGCGGGAACACCGGGGAGCTGTTTTTT. The encoded protein is CASSLAGGNTGELFF.

This chain uses TRBV7-9 with TRBJ1-1, with D unclear. Trimming pared 2 bases from V and 8 bases from J, leaving 6 bases between. There are 11 residues in the CDR3. Germline V CDR1 and CDR2: SEHNR, FQNEAQ (reference sequence). CDR3 amino acids: CASSLREEAFF. The CDR3 DNA sequence: TGTGCCAGCAGCTTAAGGGAAGAAGCTTTCTTT.

This clone showed up just once. This rearrangement joins TRBV6-1 to TRBJ1-1; perhaps TRBD1 as D (5 bases). The CDR3 extends over 15 amino acids. V was pared by 2 bases and J by 6 bases, with 16 bases between. Looked up from germline, CDR1 is MNHNS and CDR2 is SASEGT. Written as DNA, the CDR3 is TGTGCCAGCAGTGAAACGAGGGGAGGGTATGCTGAAGCTTTCTTT. This sequence encodes CASSETRGGYAEAFF.

This sequence joins TRBV18 and TRBJ2-1; D remains ambiguous. CDR1 is KGHSH, CDR2 LQKENI, per germline. With 6 bases removed from V and 5 bases from J, the gap between germline ends came to 20 bases. The CDR3 runs to 16 residues. For the CDR3, the DNA is TGTGCCAGCTCCCCGGGTTCGGGCCGTTTCGACAATGAGCAGTTCTTC. Protein sequence: CASSPGSGRFDNEQFF.

In this sample, this clone turned up once. This rearrangement joins TRBV7-2 to TRBJ2-7, with D possibly called TRBD1 or TRBD2 (5 bases each). V was pared by 5 bases and J by 3 bases, with 20 bases between. Germline values: CDR1 SGHTA, CDR2 FQGNSA. This CDR3 region has 16 residues. The CDR3 nucleotides read TGTGCCAGCAGCCCACGGAGGAAAGGGGAAGGCTACGAGCAGTACTTC. Its protein product is CASSPRRKGEGYEQYF.